This TCR beta chain derives from a study of blood T cells in healthy people across ages. About this clonotype: Its specificity is not known.

Next came a second PCR, run for about 7 to 12 cycles, which used a sample-barcoded 5' primer along with a J-beta primer mix. The template-switch adaptor was a 5' adaptor with 12 random nucleotides. It tagged each cDNA molecule. Via MiXCR, TCRdb re-called the 5' RACE reads, giving one row per CDR3 protein. The repertoire has some 1.5 million distinct CDR3 sequences, about 42% of them found once; the top ten carry about 4%. General study findings and limits: Per million T cells, TCR beta diversity dropped roughly linearly as age increased.

From germline, CDR1 is SQVTM and CDR2 ANQGSEA. The CDR3 runs to 16 residues. J lost 0 bases, V lost 3 bases, and 7 bases had no gene match. The individuals who served as donors were healthy Caucasians living in Russia, aged about 6 to 95. The chain joins TRBV29-1 to TRBJ2-1; 8 bases fit TRBD1. The sequenced sample was blood. This clonotype was sampled from a woman aged 18-29 years in good health. CDR3 sequence reads: CSVDAPDRASYNEQFF. The CDR3 nucleotides read TGCAGCGTTGACGCCCCGGACAGGGCCTCCTACAATGAGCAGTTCTTC.